The text below deals with one T cell receptor beta chain. Germline CDR1 and CDR2: WNHNN and SYGVQD (reference sequence). V lost 4 bases and J 6 bases, leaving 13 bases between the germline ends. CDR3 length: 14 amino acids. The sample comes from a study of blood T cell repertoires in COVID-19. The method was immunoSEQ multiplex PCR; TCRdb's version includes in-frame clones alone and lacks a portion of them. The table records some 300,000 clones, just over 85% of them present only once. The sequence was collected from a man in his thirties or forties who had recovered from COVID-19. The chain links TRBV10-1 to TRBJ1-5; TRBD1 is a possible D gene (6 bases). Input material: PBMCs or T cells enriched from blood (not recorded which). CDR3 sequence (DNA): TGCGCCAGCAGTGCCCTTCAACAGGGTCAGCCCCAGCATTTT. Translation gives CASSALQQGQPQHF.